A single sample is the source of the 25 T cell receptor beta chains below, sequenced in a study of CD8+ T cells in alopecia areata (dated by TCRdb to 2016 to 2019). Receptor amplification or capture employed the immunoSEQ multiplex PCR assay. RNA was extracted from all samples and reverse transcribed into cDNA, which served as template for TCR sequencing. TCRdb retrieved this table from immuneACCESS and kept in-frame rearrangements only. Not all clones are present; in checked studies, unresolved V genes account for under half, and no reason is known for the remainder. The sample table contains a few hundred thousand clones; only one count was recorded for 56% of them. Jointly, the top ten make up roughly 5.3% of the sample. Sequenced material: CD8+ T cells sorted from blood. These receptor sequences come from a human donor in good health.

For the CDR3, the DNA is TGTGCCAGCAGTTTTTTGGGGCGAAACGAGCAGTACTTC. Amino acids: CASSFLGRNEQYF. The rearrangement uses TRBV27 and TRBJ2-7; possibly TRBD1 for D (5 bases). CDR3 length: 13 residues. Trimming took 3 bases from V and 5 from J, leaving 11 bases between them. From germline, CDR1 is MNHEY and CDR2 SMNVEV (reference sequence).

There are a few counts of this clone. This rearrangement joins TRBV11-2 to TRBJ1-6; no reliable D call. This CDR3 comprises 15 residues. V was cut by 5 bases and J by 10 bases, with 18 bases left in between. CDR1 is SGHAT, CDR2 FQNNGV, per germline. The CDR3 region is CASSPTDGLRSPLHF. The CDR3 bases are TGTGCCAGCAGCCCTACGGACGGGCTGCGATCACCCCTCCACTTT.

The J gene is TRBJ1-2, the V gene TRBV27; 8 nucleotides agree with TRBD1. CDR3 length equals 14 residues. CDR1 is MNHEY and CDR2 is SMNVEV in the germline V gene (reference sequence). V lost 6 bases and J lost 5; bases outside the gene matches: 8. Here the CDR3 reads CASSGDRKMYGYTF. For the CDR3, the DNA is TGTGCCAGCAGCGGGGACAGGAAAATGTATGGCTACACCTTC.

V usage is TRBV11-2 and J usage is TRBJ2-5; D not certain. Germline assignment: CDR1 SGHAT and CDR2 FQNNGV. Trimming removed 3 bases at V and 1 base at J, with 0 bases between. The CDR3 is 11 amino acids. The CDR3 DNA sequence: TGTGCCAGCAGCTTCCAAGAGACCCAGTACTTC. This translates into CASSFQETQYF.

This sequence joins TRBV15 and TRBJ2-7, with 11 bases that match TRBD1. Per germline, CDR1 LNHNV and CDR2 YYDKDF (reference sequence). The CDR3 covers 16 residues. The junction had 9 bases not matched to a gene; V was cut back by 3 bases and J by 5 bases. The CDR3 is CATSSLPGTGGDEQYF. DNA for the CDR3: TGTGCCACCAGCAGTCTCCCGGGGACAGGGGGAGACGAGCAGTACTTC. Filled out from reference TRBV15 and TRBJ2-7, the complete variable domain reads DAMVIQNPRYQVTQFGKPVTLSCSQTLNHNVMYWYQQKSSQAPKLLFHYYDKDFNNEADTPDNFQSRRPNTSFCFLDIRSPGLGDTAMYLCATSSLPGTGGDEQYFGPGTRLTVT.

The chain is built from TRBV5-1 and TRBJ2-6; D is uncertain. This CDR3 is 17 amino acids long. The germline gives CDR1 SGHRS, CDR2 YFSETQ. V was shortened by 4 bases and J by 0 bases, with 14 bases between the two germline ends. The CDR3 protein is CASSRDPILSGANVLTF. The CDR3 DNA reads as TGCGCCAGCAGCCGAGATCCAATCCTCTCTGGGGCCAACGTCCTGACTTTC.

This clone was seen ten or more times. This sequence joins TRBV6-4 and TRBJ2-3, with TRBD2 identical over 10 bases. After removal of 5 bases from V and 1 base from J, the junction contained 0 bases not matched to a gene. The V gene's germline CDR1 is MRHNA and CDR2 SNTAGT. The length of the CDR3 is 14 residues. The chain's CDR3 is CASSTSGGTDTQYF. CDR3 DNA sequence: TGTGCCAGCAGTACTAGCGGGGGCACAGATACGCAGTATTTT.

This clone was seen a few times. The rearrangement uses TRBV7-8 and TRBJ2-7; TRBD1 is a possible D gene (6 bases). Germline V lookup: CDR1 SGHVS, CDR2 FQNEAQ. The CDR3 loop spans 14 amino acids. V lost 7 bases and J 6 bases, leaving 19 bases between the germline ends. CDR3 sequence reads: CASTLEQGAREQYF. The CDR3, as DNA: TGTGCCAGCACCCTCGAACAGGGAGCTCGCGAGCAGTACTTC.

The chain has TRBV20-1 and TRBJ2-2, with D unclear. CDR1 is DFQATT, CDR2 SNEGSKA, per germline (reference sequence). Trimming removed 3 bases from V and 5 bases from J, with 4 bases in between. The CDR3 is made up of 11 amino acids. The CDR3 is CSARETGELFF. As DNA, the CDR3 is TGCAGTGCTAGGGAAACCGGGGAGCTGTTTTTT.

This clone was seen only a few times. The rearrangement uses TRBV5-6 and TRBJ1-1; D gene unclear. The germline V gene encodes CDR1 SGHDT and CDR2 YYEEEE. Trimming left V 0 bases short and J 3 bases short, with 12 bases between. CDR3 length: 15 amino acids. Here the CDR3 reads CASSLADPYYTEAFF. The DNA for the CDR3 is TGTGCCAGCAGCTTGGCTGACCCTTACTACACTGAAGCTTTCTTT.

The sample holds one count of this clone. This chain uses TRBV11-2 with TRBJ2-1, with D unclear. The CDR3 contains 14 residues. V lost 5 bases and J 8 bases, leaving 16 bases between the germline ends. Germline V gene lookup returns CDR1 SGHAT and CDR2 FQNNGV. Written as DNA, the CDR3 is TGTGCCAGCAGCCACCTTGGACCTTTATATGAGCAGTTCTTC. It translates to CASSHLGPLYEQFF.

The chain uses TRBV2 and TRBJ1-2; D remains ambiguous. The CDR3 has 15 residues. With 9 bases removed from V and 4 bases from J, the gap between germline ends came to 21 bases. Germline assignment: CDR1 SNHLY and CDR2 FYNNEI. The CDR3 sequence is CARLRGPDVGYGYTF. The CDR3 DNA reads as TGTGCCAGATTAAGAGGACCCGATGTGGGCTATGGCTACACCTTC.

This clone turned up a few times. The chain couples TRBV6-5 to TRBJ2-1; 7 nucleotides agree with TRBD1. Germline loops: CDR1 MNHEY, CDR2 SVGAGI. The CDR3 covers 15 residues. The trim removed 5 bases at V and 4 bases at J, leaving 8 bases unmatched. The CDR3 sequence: CASSKGQNLYNEQFF. The CDR3 nucleotides read TGTGCCAGCAGTAAGGGACAGAATCTGTACAATGAGCAGTTCTTC.

In this sample, this clone turned up a few times. J is TRBJ2-2 and V is TRBV29-1; D is uncertain. V was shortened by 5 bases and J by 6 bases, with 7 bases between the two germline ends. Germline-derived CDR1 and CDR2 are SQVTM and ANQGSEA. The CDR3 totals 11 residues. The CDR3 region has the DNA TGCAGCGTTCTAAAAGCCGGGGAGCTGTTTTTT. Its translation is CSVLKAGELFF.

This clone was found a few times. The V and J genes are TRBV29-1 and TRBJ2-1; D unresolved. Between the trimmed V and J ends, which lost 6 bases and 6 bases, there was a span of 15 bases. Germline V gene sequence: CDR1 SQVTM, CDR2 ANQGSEA. The CDR3 totals 13 residues. The CDR3 sequence: CSVRVGIGNEQFF. The DNA for the CDR3 is TGCAGCGTAAGAGTAGGGATAGGCAATGAGCAGTTCTTC.

The V gene is TRBV4-1, the J gene TRBJ1-1; D is perhaps TRBD1 (6 bases). CDR1 is MGHRA and CDR2 is YSYEKL in the germline V gene. V was shortened by 3 bases and J by 10 bases, with 18 bases between the two germline ends. This CDR3 is 14 amino acids long. The CDR3 DNA sequence: TGCGCCAGCAGCCACCTCAGCGGGGGCGCGGGAGCTTTCTTT. It translates to CASSHLSGGAGAFF.

The V and J genes are TRBV29-1 and TRBJ1-1; tentatively, D is TRBD1 (5 bases). This CDR3 has 13 amino acids. V dropped 2 bases and J dropped 7 bases, with 14 bases sitting between them. Germline CDR1 and CDR2: SQVTM and ANQGSEA. The CDR3 sequence: CSVENSRGHEAFF. CDR3 in DNA: TGCAGCGTTGAAAACTCTAGGGGCCATGAAGCTTTCTTT.

The count of this clone is one. The V gene is TRBV6-5, the J gene TRBJ2-3, with D perhaps given as TRBD1 or TRBD2 (6 bases each). V dropped 5 bases and J dropped 3 bases, with 12 bases sitting between them. The germline V gene encodes CDR1 MNHEY and CDR2 SVGAGI. CDR3 length: 14 amino acids. CDR3: CASSLGGGTDTQYF. The CDR3 DNA sequence: TGTGCCAGCAGTCTGGGGGGCGGGACAGATACGCAGTATTTT.

The V gene is TRBV4-2, the J gene TRBJ1-1; D remains ambiguous. The CDR3 contains 17 residues. Germline V gene lookup returns CDR1 LGHNA and CDR2 YNFKEQ. V was shortened by 0 bases and J by 3 bases, with 17 bases between the two germline ends. CDR3 DNA sequence: TGTGCCAGCAGCCAAGATACCGGCCCCGGACTGTACACTGAAGCTTTCTTT. This codes for CASSQDTGPGLYTEAFF.

V gene TRBV29-1 combines with J gene TRBJ2-7; either TRBD1 or TRBD2 may fit D (5 bases each). The CDR3 has 13 amino acids. V was shortened by 1 base and J by 4 bases, with 11 bases between the two germline ends. Germline CDR1 and CDR2: SQVTM and ANQGSEA. CDR3 residues: CSVEGRGGYEQYF. The CDR3 DNA is TGCAGCGTTGAAGGCCGGGGCGGGTACGAGCAGTACTTC.

The chain carries TRBV6-5 and TRBJ1-2, with D perhaps matching TRBD1 (5 bases). CDR1 is MNHEY, CDR2 SVGAGI, per germline. The CDR3 covers 13 residues. Trimming shortened V by 0 bases and J by 8 bases, and 10 bases separated the two germline ends. Here the CDR3 DNA reads TGTGCCAGCAGTTACTCGTCTGGGGGAGGCTACACCTTC. The encoded protein is CASSYSSGGGYTF.

This clone showed up just once. V is TRBV20-1 and J is TRBJ2-3; D not certain. This CDR3 has 11 residues. The ends were cut back, 7 bases at V and 0 bases at J, with 5 bases in the middle. From germline, CDR1 is DFQATT and CDR2 SNEGSKA (reference sequence). CDR3 loop: CSGRSTDTQYF. The CDR3, as DNA: TGCAGTGGGCGGAGCACAGATACGCAGTATTTT.

The chain employs TRBV4-1 and TRBJ1-1; D not resolved. The CDR3 sequence is 13 residues long. Germline CDR1 and CDR2: MGHRA and YSYEKL. The ends were cut back, 4 bases at V and 6 bases at J, with 12 bases in the middle. CDR3 nucleotide sequence: TGCGCCAGCAGCCGAACCGGACCGGCTGAAGCTTTCTTT. This codes for CASSRTGPAEAFF.

The gene calls are TRBV9 and TRBJ2-1; 12 bases map to TRBD2. The CDR3 consists of 15 residues. J lost 4 bases, V lost 3 bases, and 2 bases had no gene match. Germline V gene data show CDR1 as SGDLS and CDR2 as YYNGEE. CDR3 in amino acids: CASSASGGVYNEQFF. The DNA of the CDR3 is TGTGCCAGCAGCGCTAGCGGGGGGGTGTACAATGAGCAGTTCTTC.

The rearrangement joins TRBV4-1 to TRBJ2-1; 7 positions agree with TRBD2. Looked up from germline, CDR1 is MGHRA and CDR2 is YSYEKL. This CDR3 region has 15 residues. The trim removed 4 bases at V and 1 base at J, leaving 4 bases unmatched. The CDR3 protein is CASSRGGVSYNEQFF. Here the CDR3 DNA reads TGCGCCAGCAGCCGTGGGGGGGTTTCCTACAATGAGCAGTTCTTC.